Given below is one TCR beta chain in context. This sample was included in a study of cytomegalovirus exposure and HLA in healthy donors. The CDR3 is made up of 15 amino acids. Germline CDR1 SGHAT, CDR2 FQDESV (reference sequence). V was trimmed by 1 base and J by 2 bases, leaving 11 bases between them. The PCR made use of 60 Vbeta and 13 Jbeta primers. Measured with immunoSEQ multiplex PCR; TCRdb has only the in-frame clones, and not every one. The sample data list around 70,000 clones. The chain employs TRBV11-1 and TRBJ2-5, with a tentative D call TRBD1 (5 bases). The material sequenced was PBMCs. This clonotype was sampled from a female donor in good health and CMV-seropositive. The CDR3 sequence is CASSLGAGLQETQYF. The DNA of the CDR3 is TGTGCCAGCAGCTTAGGGGCAGGGCTTCAAGAGACCCAGTACTTC.